This T cell receptor (beta chain) was captured in a study of early T cells in non-severe SARS-CoV-2 infection. This clonotype was observed many times. TCRdb used MiXCR to reprocess the 5' RACE reads, holding one entry per CDR3 protein. The data hold more than 80,000 distinct CDR3 sequences, with about an eighth observed a single time. The clonotype was recovered from an adult who was a healthcare worker with PCR-confirmed SARS-CoV-2 infection or an uninfected control (not recorded which). The sequenced sample was whole blood.

The CDR3 reads CASSQAVANTEAFF. The DNA of the CDR3 is TGCGCCAGCAGCCAAGCGGTCGCGAACACTGAAGCTTTCTTT. This chain uses TRBV4-1 with TRBJ1-1; D is unclear. The germline V and J ends were trimmed by 1 base and 1 base, with 7 bases remaining between them. From germline, CDR1 is MGHRA and CDR2 YSYEKL. The length of the CDR3 is 14 residues.